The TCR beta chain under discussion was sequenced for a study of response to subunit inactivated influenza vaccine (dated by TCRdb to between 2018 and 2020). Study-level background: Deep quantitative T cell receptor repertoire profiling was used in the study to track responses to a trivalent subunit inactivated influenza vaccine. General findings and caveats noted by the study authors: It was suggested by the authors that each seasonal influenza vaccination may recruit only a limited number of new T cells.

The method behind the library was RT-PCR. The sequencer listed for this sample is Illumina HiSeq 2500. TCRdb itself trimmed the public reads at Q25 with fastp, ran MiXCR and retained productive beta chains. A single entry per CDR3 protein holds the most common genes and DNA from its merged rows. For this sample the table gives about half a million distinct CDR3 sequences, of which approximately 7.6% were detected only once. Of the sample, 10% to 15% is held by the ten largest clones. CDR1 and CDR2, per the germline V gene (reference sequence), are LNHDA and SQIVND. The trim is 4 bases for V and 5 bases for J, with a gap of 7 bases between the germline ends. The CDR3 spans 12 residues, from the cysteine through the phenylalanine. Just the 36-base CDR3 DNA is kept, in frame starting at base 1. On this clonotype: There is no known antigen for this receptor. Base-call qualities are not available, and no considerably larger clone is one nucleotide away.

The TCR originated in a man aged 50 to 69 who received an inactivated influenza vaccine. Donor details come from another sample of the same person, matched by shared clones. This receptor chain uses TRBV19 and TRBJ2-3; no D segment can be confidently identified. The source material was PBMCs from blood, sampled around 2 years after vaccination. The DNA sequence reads TGTGCCAGTAGTAGTGACGGAGATACGCAGTATTTT. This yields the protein CASSSDGDTQYF. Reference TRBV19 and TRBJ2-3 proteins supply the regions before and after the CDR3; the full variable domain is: DGGITQSPKYLFRKEGQNVTLSCEQNLNHDAMYWYRQDPGQGLRLIYYSQIVNDFQKGDIAEGYSVSREKKESFPLTVTSAQKNPTAFYLCASSSDGDTQYFGPGTRLTVL.